The rows below give T cell receptor beta chains drawn from one sample of a study of blood T cell repertoires in COVID-19. Clones were read by immunoSEQ multiplex PCR, and TCRdb kept only the in-frame ones, dropping some. The table lists 150,000 to 200,000 clones, about 89% of them singletons. Input material: peripheral blood. The source is a man between 18 and 35 years old who had recovered from COVID-19. Both conserved end residues are part of each CDR3. A D gene is named only where the DNA matches it firmly. Some rows have no size entry. The others give once, few or many, or a class for an expanded clone.

size	V	D	J	DNA	CDR3
.	TRBV5-1	TRBD2	TRBJ2-5	TGCGCCAGCAGCTTGGTAGTTGCTAGCGGGCGGACCCAGTACTTC	CASSLVVASGRTQYF
.	TRBV3-1/TRBV3-2	.	TRBJ2-7	TGTGCCAGCAAGCGTACTGGCTCCTACGAGCAGTACTTC	CASKRTGSYEQYF
once	TRBV3-1/TRBV3-2	TRBD1	TRBJ1-2	TGTGCCAGCAGTTCCGGGGCAACTTGGACAGGGGAGGGCTACACCTTC	CASSSGATWTGEGYTF
.	TRBV27	TRBD2	TRBJ2-7	TGTGCCAGCAGTTTCCGACTAGCGGGAGGATCCTACGAGCAGTACTTC	CASSFRLAGGSYEQYF
.	TRBV12-3/TRBV12-4	.	TRBJ1-2	TGTGCCAGCAGTTTTGGTAGAGGTTATGGCTACACCTTC	CASSFGRGYGYTF
.	TRBV28	TRBD2	TRBJ2-7	TGTGCCAGCACCCGCCGCGGGAGGGCGAACGAGCAGTACTTC	CASTRRGRANEQYF
.	TRBV5-1	.	TRBJ2-6	TGCGCCAGCAGCTTGGTGCCGTTGGCCGGGGCCAACGTCCTGACTTTC	CASSLVPLAGANVLTF
once	TRBV11-3	.	TRBJ2-7	TGTGCCAGCAGCGCGGGCCCCTACGAGCAGTACTTC	CASSAGPYEQYF
.	TRBV24-1	TRBD2	TRBJ2-1	TGTGCCACCCCACTAGCGACAGATGAGCAGTTCTTC	CATPLATDEQFF
.	TRBV9	.	TRBJ2-7	TGTGCCAGCAGCGTAAGAGGGGGCGAGCAGTACTTC	CASSVRGGEQYF
.	TRBV10-3	.	TRBJ2-1	TGTGCCATCAGTGATTCAGGCTTCAGGGAGCAGTTCTTC	CAISDSGFREQFF
.	TRBV9	.	TRBJ2-2	TGTGCCAGCAGTCTAACTAGCACGAACACCGGGGAGCTGTTTTTT	CASSLTSTNTGELFF
.	TRBV9	TRBD2	TRBJ2-5	TGTGCCAGCAGCGAGGGGACTAGGCAGACCCAGTACTTC	CASSEGTRQTQYF
.	TRBV5-4	.	TRBJ1-2	TGTGCCAGCAGCTTGGTCGGGGTGGGAAACTATGGCTACACCTTC	CASSLVGVGNYGYTF
.	TRBV7-9	.	TRBJ1-2	TGTGCCAGCAGCTTAGAGTGGAGGGTCAACTATGGCTACACCTTC	CASSLEWRVNYGYTF
.	TRBV5-1	TRBD2	TRBJ2-7	TGCGCCAGCACAATAGCGGGAGGTCAATACGAGCAGTACTTC	CASTIAGGQYEQYF
.	TRBV4-1	TRBD2	TRBJ2-3	TGCGCCAGCAGTCGCCCGGGACTAGCACGAACAGATACGCAGTATTTT	CASSRPGLARTDTQYF
.	TRBV9	TRBD2	TRBJ2-2	TGTGCCAGCAGCGTAGTCTCCTTCCCCAGCGGGGGGGGTACCGGGGAGCTGTTTTTT	CASSVVSFPSGGGTGELFF
.	TRBV21-1	.	TRBJ2-1	.	CAVNSVPAAKAGGRGNEQFF
.	TRBV7-2	.	TRBJ1-4	TGTGCCAGCAGCTTGGCCTACGCGGGGTTTAATGAAAAACTGTTTTTT	CASSLAYAGFNEKLFF
.	TRBV6-6	.	TRBJ1-4	TGTGCCAGCAGCCGATCGGGGCCGACTAATGAAAAACTGTTTTTT	CASSRSGPTNEKLFF
.	TRBV27	.	TRBJ1-2	TGTGCCAGCAGTTTATCCTTTAGAAATGGCTACACCTTC	CASSLSFRNGYTF
.	TRBV12-3/TRBV12-4	.	TRBJ1-2	TGTGCCAGCAGTTTGGGCAGGGAAAATGGCTACACCTTC	CASSLGRENGYTF
.	TRBV29-1	.	TRBJ2-7	TGCAGCGTTGAAGATTTTAACGGGAGCTCCTACGAGCAGTACTTC	CSVEDFNGSSYEQYF
.	TRBV7-6	.	TRBJ2-2	TGTGCCAGCAGCTCTCTCAGGGACACCGGGGAGCTGTTTTTT	CASSSLRDTGELFF
.	TRBV6-1	TRBD1	TRBJ1-3	TGTGCCAGCAGTGACCCGGACAGGGGGTACGCTGGAAACACCATATATTTT	CASSDPDRGYAGNTIYF
.	TRBV28	TRBD1	TRBJ2-7	TGTGCCAGCAGTTCCGGGACAGGGTGGTTCGAGCAGTACTTC	CASSSGTGWFEQYF
.	TRBV30	.	TRBJ1-2	TGTGCTGGAGGGGTCTATGGCTACACCTTC	CAGGVYGYTF
.	TRBV5-6	.	TRBJ1-3	TGTGCCAGCAGCTTCAGGGCGGCTGGAAACACCATATATTTT	CASSFRAAGNTIYF
.	TRBV9	TRBD2	TRBJ2-7	TGTGCCAGCAGCGGGTATAGCGGGATCCCGGGGGAGCAGTACTTC	CASSGYSGIPGEQYF
.	TRBV6-5	.	TRBJ2-7	TGTGCCAGCCAAAGAGACAGGAACCGCTACGAGCAGTACTTC	CASQRDRNRYEQYF
.	TRBV28	.	TRBJ1-3	TGTGCCAGCAGTCCTCCACGAGAGGCAGGACTTAGGGGAAACACCATATATTTT	CASSPPREAGLRGNTIYF
.	TRBV9	TRBD1	TRBJ2-3	TGTGCCAGCGGACAGGGGGCCGGCACAGATACGCAGTATTTT	CASGQGAGTDTQYF
.	TRBV19	.	TRBJ1-6	TGTGCCAGCCAGGGGCCGCTCAATTCACCCCTCCACTTT	CASQGPLNSPLHF
once	TRBV5-6	TRBD1	TRBJ2-1	TGTGCCAGCAGGTTACAGGGGGCATCGTTGAATGAGCAGTTCTTC	CASRLQGASLNEQFF
few	TRBV7-8	.	TRBJ2-2	TGTGCCAGCAGCTTACGGAATAGCCGGAACACCGGGGAGCTGTTTTTT	CASSLRNSRNTGELFF
.	TRBV10-3	.	TRBJ1-1	TGTGCCATCAGTTCCTGGGGAGGGGAAGCAGCTTTCTTT	CAISSWGGEAAFF
.	TRBV18	.	TRBJ2-6	TGTGCCAGCTCACCTCTGGACAGCTCTGGGGCCAACGTCCTGACTTTC	CASSPLDSSGANVLTF
once	TRBV21-1	.	TRBJ1-5	TGTGCCAGCAGCAAAGGCCCCGCGGATAGCAATCAGCCCCAGCATTTT	CASSKGPADSNQPQHF
.	TRBV18	TRBD1	TRBJ1-3	TGTGCCAGCTCTCGCAACGACAGGGGCTCTGGAAACACCATATATTTT	CASSRNDRGSGNTIYF
.	TRBV6-5	.	TRBJ2-2	TGTGCCAGCCGCACCGGGACAGCGGGCACCGGGGAGCTGTTTTTT	CASRTGTAGTGELFF
.	TRBV7-9	.	TRBJ2-7	TGTGCCAGCAGCTCGTTGACATCCCCCTACGAGCAGTACTTC	CASSSLTSPYEQYF
.	TRBV4-3	.	TRBJ2-5	TGCGCCAGCAGCCAAGATCAGACGAGGTCCGGGACCCAGTACTTC	CASSQDQTRSGTQYF
.	TRBV6-5	TRBD1	TRBJ1-5	TGTGCCAGCAGTCGGGACAGAAATCACCCCCAGCATTTT	CASSRDRNHPQHF
.	TRBV27	TRBD2	TRBJ2-2	TGTGCCAGCAGTTTATGGGGCGTAGCGGGAGGCCCCACCGGGGAGCTGTTTTTT	CASSLWGVAGGPTGELFF
.	TRBV15	.	TRBJ2-1	TGTGCCACCAGCCAAATAGTTGAGCAGTTCTTC	CATSQIVEQFF
.	TRBV5-4	.	TRBJ1-1	TGTGCCAGCAGCTTGGTAAGCGGGAACACTGAAGCTTTCTTT	CASSLVSGNTEAFF
few	TRBV11-2	.	TRBJ1-1	TGTGCCAGCGGCACCGCGGTGACTGAAGCTTTCTTT	CASGTAVTEAFF
.	TRBV10-1	TRBD2	TRBJ2-7	TGCGCCAGCAGCCCCGGGACTAGCGGGACAAAGCAGTACTTC	CASSPGTSGTKQYF
.	TRBV6-5	TRBD2	TRBJ2-1	TGTGCCAGCAGTTTTAGCGGGATTAGCTCCTACAATGAGCAGTTCTTC	CASSFSGISSYNEQFF
few	TRBV28	TRBD2	TRBJ2-7	TGTGCCAGCAGTTTGGGGCTAGCGGGTTCTTTGGTTTACGAGCAGTACTTC	CASSLGLAGSLVYEQYF
.	TRBV12-3/TRBV12-4	.	TRBJ2-1	TGTGCCAGCAGTTTATTACTCAATGAGCAGTTCTTC	CASSLLLNEQFF
.	TRBV9	.	TRBJ2-1	TGTGCCAGCAGCGTAGCCCCAGGCGGGGTGGACGAGCAGTTCTTC	CASSVAPGGVDEQFF
.	TRBV4-3	.	TRBJ2-3	TGCGCCAGCAGCCAAGAATGGTCCGGAGATACGCAGTATTTT	CASSQEWSGDTQYF
.	TRBV24-1	.	TRBJ1-6	TGTGCCACCAGTGATTACCGTCCCGAGAGCTCCTATAATTCACCCCTCCACTTT	CATSDYRPESSYNSPLHF
once	TRBV6-2/TRBV6-3	.	TRBJ2-3	TGTGCCAGCAGTTGGGCCCCAGATACGCAGTATTTT	CASSWAPDTQYF